These T cell receptor beta chains were read from a single sample in a study of blood T cell repertoires in COVID-19. Only in-frame clones appear in the TCRdb table, and some are missing; sequencing was by immunoSEQ multiplex PCR. Among 120,000 or so clones listed, 85% to 90% were seen once. Sequencing was performed on peripheral blood. These receptors all stem from a man aged 50-60 years with acute or convalescent COVID-19. The CDR3 runs from the conserved cysteine through the conserved F or W. Each record gives: V gene, J gene, CDR3 protein.

v_gene: TRBV5-1
j_gene: TRBJ2-5
CDR3aa: CASSHTGSPQETQYF

v_gene: TRBV5-6
j_gene: TRBJ1-6
CDR3aa: CASSYRDRRTSPLHF

v_gene: TRBV7-9
j_gene: TRBJ1-1
CDR3aa: CASSSSAGTGNTEAFF

v_gene: TRBV28
j_gene: TRBJ1-1
CDR3aa: CASTLGTGSFMNTEAFF

v_gene: TRBV19
j_gene: TRBJ1-4
CDR3aa: CASSIEAGRDEKLFF

v_gene: TRBV19
j_gene: TRBJ1-4
CDR3aa: CASSIDTGRMGKLFF

v_gene: TRBV7-9
j_gene: TRBJ1-1
CDR3aa: CASRFTGDTEAFF

v_gene: TRBV13
j_gene: TRBJ2-7
CDR3aa: CASSRAGVGYEQYF

v_gene: TRBV3-1/TRBV3-2
j_gene: TRBJ2-3
CDR3aa: CASSQLAADTQYF

v_gene: TRBV6-6
j_gene: TRBJ1-2
CDR3aa: CASSGTGGTGGYTF

v_gene: TRBV7-2
j_gene: TRBJ2-2
CDR3aa: CASSFSGLNTGELFF

v_gene: TRBV9
j_gene: TRBJ2-3
CDR3aa: CASSVRQRWGGESTDTQYF

v_gene: TRBV5-1
j_gene: TRBJ2-1
CDR3aa: CASSLGLAGGEVEQFF

v_gene: TRBV10-2
j_gene: TRBJ2-1
CDR3aa: CASSEDLGGGPGNEQFF

v_gene: TRBV3-1/TRBV3-2
j_gene: TRBJ2-3
CDR3aa: CASSLWTGRDTQYF

v_gene: TRBV18
j_gene: TRBJ2-4
CDR3aa: CASSPLQTGGRGKNIQYF

v_gene: TRBV6-5
j_gene: TRBJ1-6
CDR3aa: CATNREPYSPLHF

v_gene: TRBV7-9
j_gene: TRBJ1-3
CDR3aa: CASSPTGPINSGNTIYF

v_gene: TRBV7-8
j_gene: TRBJ2-7
CDR3aa: CASSLPLRLAGGVKVQYF

v_gene: TRBV13
j_gene: TRBJ2-1
CDR3aa: CASSLARTGSWNEQFF

v_gene: TRBV19
j_gene: TRBJ1-3
CDR3aa: CASSAEGAPGNTIYF

v_gene: TRBV18
j_gene: TRBJ1-1
CDR3aa: CASSPEFSSSWAFF

v_gene: TRBV4-1
j_gene: TRBJ2-7
CDR3aa: CASSHGGGSSYEQYF

v_gene: TRBV2
j_gene: TRBJ2-1
CDR3aa: CASVLQRLAANEQFF

v_gene: TRBV6-1
j_gene: TRBJ1-2
CDR3aa: CASSGAQGYGYTF

v_gene: TRBV5-6
j_gene: TRBJ2-1
CDR3aa: CASSNRGLSYNEQFF

v_gene: TRBV11-3
j_gene: TRBJ2-1
CDR3aa: CASSGASSYNEQFF

v_gene: TRBV27
j_gene: TRBJ2-1
CDR3aa: CASSPGLAPNEQFF

v_gene: TRBV12-5
j_gene: TRBJ2-4
CDR3aa: CASGSTTGQGHIQYF

v_gene: TRBV19
j_gene: TRBJ2-7
CDR3aa: CASSIRPSGTYEQYF

v_gene: TRBV6-1
j_gene: TRBJ1-2
CDR3aa: CASSDSGVYGYTF

v_gene: TRBV5-1
j_gene: TRBJ2-7
CDR3aa: CASTQLAGSSYEQYF

v_gene: TRBV5-1
j_gene: TRBJ1-1
CDR3aa: CASSHSGGGGPGTEAFF

v_gene: TRBV21-1
j_gene: TRBJ2-1
CDR3aa: CASSKGGIRYNEQFF

v_gene: TRBV18
j_gene: TRBJ2-1
CDR3aa: CASSPMLLQGSYNEQFF

v_gene: TRBV30
j_gene: TRBJ2-5
CDR3aa: CAWTRGETQYF

v_gene: TRBV5-1
j_gene: TRBJ1-2
CDR3aa: CASSLAGGDYGYTF

v_gene: TRBV7-9
j_gene: TRBJ2-1
CDR3aa: CASSPGTSGRGILNEQFF

v_gene: TRBV11-2
j_gene: TRBJ2-1
CDR3aa: CASSTPRDFHHNEQFF

v_gene: TRBV7-9
j_gene: TRBJ2-1
CDR3aa: CASSDPTGTYNEQFF

v_gene: TRBV5-6
j_gene: TRBJ1-5
CDR3aa: CASSLEQGGNQPQHF

v_gene: TRBV6-6
j_gene: TRBJ2-1
CDR3aa: CASSYSVLTDNEQFF

v_gene: TRBV3-1/TRBV3-2
j_gene: TRBJ2-5
CDR3aa: CASSQEGEGHQETQYF

v_gene: TRBV23-1
j_gene: TRBJ1-5
CDR3aa: CASSRIPGTGKGSNQPQHF

v_gene: TRBV12-5
j_gene: TRBJ2-7
CDR3aa: CASGLVLGHASPEQYF

v_gene: TRBV20-1
j_gene: TRBJ2-4
CDR3aa: CSASELVSRVAKNIQYF

v_gene: TRBV5-1
j_gene: TRBJ2-3
CDR3aa: CASSYKDGTGTDTQYF

v_gene: TRBV10-2
j_gene: TRBJ1-2
CDR3aa: CASRETGDPQYGYTF

v_gene: TRBV9
j_gene: TRBJ2-7
CDR3aa: CASSVDPGGYYEQYF

v_gene: TRBV18
j_gene: TRBJ2-1
CDR3aa: CASSPLAGGVYNEQFF

v_gene: TRBV5-1
j_gene: TRBJ2-3
CDR3aa: CASSVGTSGRFTDTQYF

v_gene: TRBV9
j_gene: TRBJ2-7
CDR3aa: CASSASSGYEQYF

v_gene: TRBV4-2
j_gene: TRBJ2-1
CDR3aa: CASSQTTSGTYNEQFF